This T cell receptor beta chain stems from a study of T cell clones after liver transplantation. Study-level results: The donor-reactive repertoire was only partly measurable in two subjects, lacking donor cells. These preliminary findings come from unstandardized post-transplant sampling times.

Concerning this clone itself: Its matching antigen is unknown.

CD3+CD4+ and CD3+CD8+ cells were FACS-sorted from thawed unstimulated PBMCs. The method was immunoSEQ multiplex PCR; TCRdb's version includes in-frame clones alone and lacks a portion of them. The table lists more than 75,000 clones, roughly 85% of them singletons, with approximately 0.43% in the top ten. The CDR3 has 14 residues. V lost 3 bases to trimming and J lost 2 bases, with 10 bases between them. Per germline, CDR1 KGHSH and CDR2 LQKENI. The rearrangement uses TRBV18 and TRBJ2-5; unclear D gene. The sequencing used CD4+ T cells from blood, collected approximately 45 months after liver transplant. The receptor's source is a human patient who received a liver transplant. A subset of T cells may come from the graft donor. The DNA for the CDR3 is TGTGCCAGCTCACCTAGATTGGAACAAGAGACCCAGTACTTC. Protein product: CASSPRLEQETQYF.